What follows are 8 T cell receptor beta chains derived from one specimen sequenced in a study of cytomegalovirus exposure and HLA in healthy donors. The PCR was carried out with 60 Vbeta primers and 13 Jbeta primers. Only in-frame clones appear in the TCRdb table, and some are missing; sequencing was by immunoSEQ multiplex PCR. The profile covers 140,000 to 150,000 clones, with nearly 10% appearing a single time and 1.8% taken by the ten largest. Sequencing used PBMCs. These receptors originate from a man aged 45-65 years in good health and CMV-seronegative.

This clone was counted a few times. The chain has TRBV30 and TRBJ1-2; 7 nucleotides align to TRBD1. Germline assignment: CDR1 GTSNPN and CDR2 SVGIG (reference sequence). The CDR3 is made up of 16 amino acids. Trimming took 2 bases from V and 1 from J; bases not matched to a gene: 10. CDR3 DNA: TGTGCCTGGAGTAGAGGGGGCGCCGTAATTAACTATGGCTACACCTTC. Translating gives CAWSRGGAVINYGYTF.

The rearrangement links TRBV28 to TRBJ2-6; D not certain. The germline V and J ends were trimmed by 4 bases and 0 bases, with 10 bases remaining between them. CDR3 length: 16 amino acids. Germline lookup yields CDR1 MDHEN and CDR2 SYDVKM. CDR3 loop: CASSSPGVSGANVLTF. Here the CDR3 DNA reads TGTGCCAGCAGTTCCCCAGGCGTCTCTGGGGCCAACGTCCTGACTTTC.

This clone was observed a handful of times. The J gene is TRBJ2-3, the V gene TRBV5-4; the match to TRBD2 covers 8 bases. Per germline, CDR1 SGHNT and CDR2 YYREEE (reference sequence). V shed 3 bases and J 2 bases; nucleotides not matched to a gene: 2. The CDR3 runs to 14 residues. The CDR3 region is CASSSTSDTDTQYF. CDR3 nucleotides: TGTGCCAGCAGCTCGACTAGCGACACAGATACGCAGTATTTT.

The chain's CDR3 is CASSLGSDNEQFF. CDR3 coding DNA: TGCGCCAGCAGCTTGGGGAGCGACAATGAGCAGTTCTTC. This chain links TRBV5-1 with TRBJ2-1; D gene ambiguous. The CDR3 is made up of 13 amino acids. V dropped 0 bases and J dropped 5 bases, with 6 bases sitting between them. Germline CDR1 reads SGHRS; CDR2 reads YFSETQ.

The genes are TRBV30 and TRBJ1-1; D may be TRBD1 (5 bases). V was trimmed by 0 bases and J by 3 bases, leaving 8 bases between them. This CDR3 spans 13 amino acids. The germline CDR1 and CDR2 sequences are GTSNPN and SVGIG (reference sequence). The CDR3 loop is CAWSVQGHTEAFF. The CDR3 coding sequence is TGTGCCTGGAGTGTTCAGGGTCACACTGAAGCTTTCTTT.

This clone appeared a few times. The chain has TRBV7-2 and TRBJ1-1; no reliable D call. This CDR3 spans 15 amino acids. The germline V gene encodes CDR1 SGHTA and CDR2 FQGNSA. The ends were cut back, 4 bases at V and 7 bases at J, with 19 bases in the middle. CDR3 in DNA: TGTGCCAGCAGCTACCCGGCCCGGCAGAGACATGAAGCTTTCTTT. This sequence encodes CASSYPARQRHEAFF.

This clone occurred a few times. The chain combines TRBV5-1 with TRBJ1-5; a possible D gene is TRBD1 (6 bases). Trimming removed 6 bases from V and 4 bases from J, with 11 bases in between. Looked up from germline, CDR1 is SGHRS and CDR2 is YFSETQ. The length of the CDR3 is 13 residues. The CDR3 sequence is CASTQGPNQPQHF. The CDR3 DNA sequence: TGCGCCAGCACCCAGGGGCCGAATCAGCCCCAGCATTTT.

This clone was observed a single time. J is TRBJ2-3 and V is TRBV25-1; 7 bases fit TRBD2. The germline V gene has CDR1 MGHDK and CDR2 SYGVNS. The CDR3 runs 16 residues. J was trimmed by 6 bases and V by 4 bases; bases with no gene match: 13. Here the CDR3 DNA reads TGTGCCAGCAGTGCCCGAGGAGAGCGGGGACGGGATACGCAGTATTTT. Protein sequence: CASSARGERGRDTQYF.